Listed below are T cell receptor beta chains from one sample, sequenced in a study of CD8 T cells in ankylosing spondylitis. TCRdb used MiXCR to reprocess the 5' RACE reads, holding one entry per CDR3 protein. This table holds approximately 540,000 distinct CDR3 sequences, roughly an eighth found once. Sequencing was performed on blood, either unsorted or a sorted T cell fraction (not recorded which). The receptors originated from a male donor with ankylosing spondylitis. Each CDR3 is given with its conserved first and last residue. The D gene is left open where the match is weak. The size of a clone is reported for some rows only, either as once, few or many, or as a class for expanded clones.

DNA,CDR3,size,D,V,length,J
TGCGCCAGCAGCTTGGATAGCGGCAGGGTAAGAACTGAAGCTTTCTTT,CASSLDSGRVRTEAFF,many,.,TRBV5-1,16,TRBJ1-1
TGTGCCAGCAGTTTAGGTCGGGTATACTACAATGAGCAGTTCTTC,CASSLGRVYYNEQFF,few,.,TRBV12-3/TRBV12-4,15,TRBJ2-1
TGTGCCAGCAGTCGAACTCCGCGCGATAGCAATCAGCCCCAGCATTTT,CASSRTPRDSNQPQHF,few,.,TRBV7-2,16,TRBJ1-5
TGCGCCAGCAGCCAAACAGGGGGCCCTGGCTACACCTTC,CASSQTGGPGYTF,.,TRBD1,TRBV5-1,13,TRBJ1-2
TGTGCCAGCAGCCACCCCTCCCTTCCCCGCACAGATACGCAGTATTTT,CASSHPSLPRTDTQYF,.,.,TRBV3-1,16,TRBJ2-3
TGTGCCAGCAGCCAGGGACGATACACCGGGGAGCTGTTTTTT,CASSQGRYTGELFF,many,.,TRBV14,14,TRBJ2-2
TGTGCCAGCAGCCAAGAAGGGAGCGTGTCCACAGATACGCAGTATTTT,CASSQEGSVSTDTQYF,few,.,TRBV4-2,16,TRBJ2-3
TGTGCCAGCAGTTTACATAGCAATCAGCCCCAGCATTTT,CASSLHSNQPQHF,few,.,TRBV12-3/TRBV12-4,13,TRBJ1-5
TGTGCCAGCAGCCCTTCCGGGACTGGATACACAGATACGCAGTATTTT,CASSPSGTGYTDTQYF,.,.,TRBV11-3,16,TRBJ2-3
TGCAGTGCTAGAGATGCGGGCGGGAACACTGAAGCTTTCTTT,CSARDAGGNTEAFF,.,.,TRBV20-1,14,TRBJ1-1
TGTGCCGGCAGACAGGGGGTCACAGATACGCAGTATTTT,CAGRQGVTDTQYF,few,TRBD1,TRBV12-3/TRBV12-4,13,TRBJ2-3